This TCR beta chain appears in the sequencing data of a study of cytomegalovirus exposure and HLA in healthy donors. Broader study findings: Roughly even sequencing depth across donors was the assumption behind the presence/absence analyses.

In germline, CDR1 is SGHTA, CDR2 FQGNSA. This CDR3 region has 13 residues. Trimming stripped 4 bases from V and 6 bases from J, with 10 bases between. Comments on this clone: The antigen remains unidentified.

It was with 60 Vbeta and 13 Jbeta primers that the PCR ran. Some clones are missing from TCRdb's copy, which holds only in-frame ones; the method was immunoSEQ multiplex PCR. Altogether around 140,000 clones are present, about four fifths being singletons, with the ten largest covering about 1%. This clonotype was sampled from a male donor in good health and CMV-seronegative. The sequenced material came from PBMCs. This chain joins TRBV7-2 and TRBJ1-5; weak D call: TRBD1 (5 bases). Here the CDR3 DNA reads TGTGCCAGCAGCTCCGACAGAGGTCAGCCCCAGCATTTT. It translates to CASSSDRGQPQHF.